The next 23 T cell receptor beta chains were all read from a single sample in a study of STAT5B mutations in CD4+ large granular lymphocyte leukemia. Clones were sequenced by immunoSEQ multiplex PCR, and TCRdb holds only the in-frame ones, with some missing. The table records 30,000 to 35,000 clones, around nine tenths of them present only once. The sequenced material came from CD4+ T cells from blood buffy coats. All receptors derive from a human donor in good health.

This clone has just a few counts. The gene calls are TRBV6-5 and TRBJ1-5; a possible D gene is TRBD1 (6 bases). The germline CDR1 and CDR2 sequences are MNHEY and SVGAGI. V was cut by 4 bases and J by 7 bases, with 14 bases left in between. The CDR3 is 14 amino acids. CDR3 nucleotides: TGTGCCAGCAGTTTACGCCAGGGGCGACAGCCCCAGCATTTT. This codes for CASSLRQGRQPQHF.

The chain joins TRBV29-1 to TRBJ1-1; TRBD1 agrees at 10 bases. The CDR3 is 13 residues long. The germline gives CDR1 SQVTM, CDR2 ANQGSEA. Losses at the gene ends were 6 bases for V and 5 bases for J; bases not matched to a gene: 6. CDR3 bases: TGCAGCGTCTCCGGGACAGGGGAAACTGAAGCTTTCTTT. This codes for CSVSGTGETEAFF.

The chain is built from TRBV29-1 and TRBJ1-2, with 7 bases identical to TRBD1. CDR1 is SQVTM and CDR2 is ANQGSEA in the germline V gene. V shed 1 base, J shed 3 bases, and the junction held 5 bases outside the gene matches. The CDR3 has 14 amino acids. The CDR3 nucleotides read TGCAGCGTTGAAGGAAGGGGGCCGGACTATGGCTACACCTTC. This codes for CSVEGRGPDYGYTF.

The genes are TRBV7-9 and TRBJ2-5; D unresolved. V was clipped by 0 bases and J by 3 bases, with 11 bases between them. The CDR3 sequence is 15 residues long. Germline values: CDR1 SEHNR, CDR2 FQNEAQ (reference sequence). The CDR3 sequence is CASSLAEVRKETQYF. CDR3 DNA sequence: TGTGCCAGCAGCTTAGCTGAGGTCCGCAAAGAGACCCAGTACTTC.

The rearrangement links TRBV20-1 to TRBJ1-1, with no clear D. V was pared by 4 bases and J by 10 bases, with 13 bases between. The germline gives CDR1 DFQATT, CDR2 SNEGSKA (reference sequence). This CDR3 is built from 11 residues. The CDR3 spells CSANGIEGAFF. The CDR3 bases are TGCAGTGCTAACGGAATCGAGGGAGCTTTCTTT.

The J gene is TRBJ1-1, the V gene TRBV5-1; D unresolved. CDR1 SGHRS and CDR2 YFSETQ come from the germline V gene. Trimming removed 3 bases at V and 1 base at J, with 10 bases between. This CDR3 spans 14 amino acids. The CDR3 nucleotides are TGCGCCAGCAGCTGGGTCAGTCCGAACACTGAAGCTTTCTTT. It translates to CASSWVSPNTEAFF.

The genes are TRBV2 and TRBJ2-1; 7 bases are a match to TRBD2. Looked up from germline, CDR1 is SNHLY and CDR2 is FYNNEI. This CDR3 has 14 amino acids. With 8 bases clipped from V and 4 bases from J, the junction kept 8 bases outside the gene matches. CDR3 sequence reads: CASGGSGSYNEQFF. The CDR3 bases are TGTGCCAGCGGGGGTAGCGGGTCGTACAATGAGCAGTTCTTC. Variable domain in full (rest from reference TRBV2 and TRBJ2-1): EPEVTQTPSHQVTQMGQEVILRCVPISNHLYFYWYRQILGQKVEFLVSFYNNEISEKSEIFDDQFSVERPDGSNFTLKIRSTKLEDSAMYFCASGGSGSYNEQFFGPGTRLTVL.

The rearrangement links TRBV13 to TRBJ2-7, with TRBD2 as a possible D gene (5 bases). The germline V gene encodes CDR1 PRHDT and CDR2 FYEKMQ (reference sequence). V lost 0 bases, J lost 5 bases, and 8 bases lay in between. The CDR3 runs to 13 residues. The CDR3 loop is CASSLGGINEQYF. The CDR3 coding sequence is TGTGCCAGCAGCTTAGGCGGGATCAACGAGCAGTACTTC. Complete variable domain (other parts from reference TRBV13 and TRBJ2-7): AAGVIQSPRHLIKEKRETATLKCYPIPRHDTVYWYQQGPGQDPQFLISFYEKMQSDKGSIPDRFSAQQFSDYHSELNMSSLELGDSALYFCASSLGGINEQYFGPGTRLTVT.

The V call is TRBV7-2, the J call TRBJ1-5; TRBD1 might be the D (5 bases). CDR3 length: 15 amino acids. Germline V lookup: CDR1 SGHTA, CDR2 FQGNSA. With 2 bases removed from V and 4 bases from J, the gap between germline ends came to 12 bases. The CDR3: CASSLSGVRNQPQHF. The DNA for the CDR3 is TGTGCCAGCAGCTTATCGGGGGTCCGGAATCAGCCCCAGCATTTT.

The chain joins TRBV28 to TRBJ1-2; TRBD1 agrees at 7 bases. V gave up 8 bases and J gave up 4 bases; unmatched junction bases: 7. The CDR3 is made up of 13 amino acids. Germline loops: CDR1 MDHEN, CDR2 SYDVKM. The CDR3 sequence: CASSKQGTYGYTF. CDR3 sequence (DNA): TGTGCCAGCTCAAAACAGGGGACCTATGGCTACACCTTC.

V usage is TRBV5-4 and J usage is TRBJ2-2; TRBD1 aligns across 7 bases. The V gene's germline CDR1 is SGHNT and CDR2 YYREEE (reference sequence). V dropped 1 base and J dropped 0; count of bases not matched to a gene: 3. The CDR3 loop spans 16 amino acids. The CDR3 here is CASSLPQGANTGELFF. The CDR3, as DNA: TGTGCCAGCAGCTTGCCTCAGGGGGCGAACACCGGGGAGCTGTTTTTT. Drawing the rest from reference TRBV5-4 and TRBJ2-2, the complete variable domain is ETGVTQSPTHLIKTRGQQVTLRCSSQSGHNTVSWYQQALGQGPQFIFQYYREEENGRGNFPPRFSGLQFPNYSSELNVNALELDDSALYLCASSLPQGANTGELFFGEGSRLTVL.

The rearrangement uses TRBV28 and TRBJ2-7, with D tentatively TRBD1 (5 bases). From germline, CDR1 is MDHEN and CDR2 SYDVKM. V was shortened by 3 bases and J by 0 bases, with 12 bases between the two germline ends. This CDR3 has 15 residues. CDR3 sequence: CASSFGPGPSYEQYF. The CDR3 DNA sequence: TGTGCCAGCAGTTTCGGCCCAGGGCCCTCCTACGAGCAGTACTTC.

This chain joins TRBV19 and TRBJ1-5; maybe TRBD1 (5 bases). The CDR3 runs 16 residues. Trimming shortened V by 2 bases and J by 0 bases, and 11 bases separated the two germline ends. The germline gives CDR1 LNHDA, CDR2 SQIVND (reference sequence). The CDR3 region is CASSIWDGYSNQPQHF. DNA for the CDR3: TGTGCCAGTAGTATATGGGACGGCTATAGCAATCAGCCCCAGCATTTT.

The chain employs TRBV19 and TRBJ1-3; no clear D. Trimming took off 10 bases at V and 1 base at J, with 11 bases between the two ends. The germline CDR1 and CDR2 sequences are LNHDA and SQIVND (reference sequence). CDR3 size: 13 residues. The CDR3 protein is CANPAGSGNTIYF. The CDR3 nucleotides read TGTGCCAACCCGGCTGGATCTGGAAACACCATATATTTT.

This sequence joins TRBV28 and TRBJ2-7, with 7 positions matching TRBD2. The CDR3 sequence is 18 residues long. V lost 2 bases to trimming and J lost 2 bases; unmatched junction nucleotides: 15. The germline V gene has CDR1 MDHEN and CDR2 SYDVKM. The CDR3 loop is CASSLQDGRDYGPYEQYF. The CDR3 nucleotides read TGTGCCAGCAGTTTACAAGATGGGAGGGACTACGGACCCTACGAGCAGTACTTC.

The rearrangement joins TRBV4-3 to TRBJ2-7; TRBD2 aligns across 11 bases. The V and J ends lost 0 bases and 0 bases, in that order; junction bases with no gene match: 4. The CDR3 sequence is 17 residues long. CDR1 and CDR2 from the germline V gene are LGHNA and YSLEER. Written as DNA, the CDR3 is TGCGCCAGCAGCCAAGATAGACTAGCGGGACCCTCCTACGAGCAGTACTTC. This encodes CASSQDRLAGPSYEQYF.

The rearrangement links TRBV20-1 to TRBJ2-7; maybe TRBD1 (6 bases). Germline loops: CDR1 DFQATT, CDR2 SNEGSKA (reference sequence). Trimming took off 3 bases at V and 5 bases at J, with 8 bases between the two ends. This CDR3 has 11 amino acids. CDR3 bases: TGCAGTGCTAGGTCAGGGGACGAGCAGTACTTC. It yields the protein CSARSGDEQYF.

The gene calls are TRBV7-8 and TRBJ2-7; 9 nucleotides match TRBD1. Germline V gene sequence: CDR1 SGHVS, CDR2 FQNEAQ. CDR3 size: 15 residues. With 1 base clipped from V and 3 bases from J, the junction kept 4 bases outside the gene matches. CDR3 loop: CASSLEGTGFYEQYF. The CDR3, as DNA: TGTGCCAGCAGCTTAGAAGGGACAGGGTTCTACGAGCAGTACTTC.

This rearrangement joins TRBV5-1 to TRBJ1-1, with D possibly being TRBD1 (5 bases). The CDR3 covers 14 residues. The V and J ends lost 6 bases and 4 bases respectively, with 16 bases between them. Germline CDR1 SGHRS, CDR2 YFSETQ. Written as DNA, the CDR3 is TGCGCCAGCACCCTATTGGGGGTCGGCACTGAAGCTTTCTTT. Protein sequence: CASTLLGVGTEAFF.

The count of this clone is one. The CDR3 loop reads CASSSTLGGKAKNIQYF. CDR3 sequence (DNA): TGTGCCAGCAGCTCCACCCTTGGGGGTAAAGCCAAAAACATTCAGTACTTC. This chain connects TRBV5-4 to TRBJ2-4; possibly TRBD1 or TRBD2 for D (5 bases each). The germline gives CDR1 SGHNT, CDR2 YYREEE (reference sequence). Trimming took off 3 bases at V and 0 bases at J, with 16 bases between the two ends. This CDR3 has 17 amino acids.

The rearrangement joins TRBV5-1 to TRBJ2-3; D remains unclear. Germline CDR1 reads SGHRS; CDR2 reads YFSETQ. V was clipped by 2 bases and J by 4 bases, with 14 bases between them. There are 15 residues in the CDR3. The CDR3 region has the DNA TGCGCCAGCAGCTTCGGCACTGGCCATTCAGATACGCAGTATTTT. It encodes CASSFGTGHSDTQYF.

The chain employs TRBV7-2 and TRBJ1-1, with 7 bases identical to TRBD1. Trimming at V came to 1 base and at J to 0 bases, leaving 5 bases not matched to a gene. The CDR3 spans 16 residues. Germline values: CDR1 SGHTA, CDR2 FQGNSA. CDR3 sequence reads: CASSLEGAGLNTEAFF. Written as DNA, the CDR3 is TGTGCCAGCAGCTTAGAGGGGGCAGGCTTGAACACTGAAGCTTTCTTT.

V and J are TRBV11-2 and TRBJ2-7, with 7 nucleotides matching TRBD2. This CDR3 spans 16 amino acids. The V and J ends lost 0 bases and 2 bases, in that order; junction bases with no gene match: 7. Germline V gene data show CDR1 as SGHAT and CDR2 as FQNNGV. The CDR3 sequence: CASSLDLGLAAYEQYF. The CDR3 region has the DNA TGTGCCAGCAGCTTAGATCTGGGGCTAGCGGCCTACGAGCAGTACTTC.